The clone carrying this T cell receptor beta chain was found many times. Its antigen is not known. This CDR3 is built from 14 residues. The V gene's germline CDR1 is MDHEN and CDR2 SYDVKM. V shed 6 bases and J 6 bases; nucleotides not matched to a gene: 7. The sample is drawn from a study of Graves' ophthalmopathy and Graves' hyperthyroidism. The overall study: At initial diagnosis, peripheral blood was obtained, and this preceded any treatment.

Amplification of the TCR beta CDR3 regions used RNA transcripts (as template). First-round RT-PCR relied on HTBI primers, and a second-round multiplex PCR came next. TCRdb ran MiXCR on the multiplex PCR reads and lists one entry per CDR3 protein. The sample gives approximately 500,000 distinct CDR3 sequences, approximately 14% of which show up once; about 9.4% is in the top ten. Regarding the study as a whole: A roughly 80% specificity and roughly 90% sensitivity were achieved by a 13-signature model that separated ophthalmopathy from stable hyperthyroidism. Blood shared most expanded thyroid clonotypes above 0.001 frequency.

Presentation of ophthalmopathy in the donors involved moderate-to-severe activity, CAS ≥3, NOSPECS ≥4 and a duration under 3 months. The TCR comes from a woman aged 30 to 39 with Graves' ophthalmopathy. The sequencing input was blood. This chain links TRBV28 with TRBJ1-5, with 8 positions matching TRBD1. For the CDR3, the DNA is TGTGCCAGCAGAGTGGACAGGGCCCTTCAGCCCCAGCATTTT. It encodes CASRVDRALQPQHF.